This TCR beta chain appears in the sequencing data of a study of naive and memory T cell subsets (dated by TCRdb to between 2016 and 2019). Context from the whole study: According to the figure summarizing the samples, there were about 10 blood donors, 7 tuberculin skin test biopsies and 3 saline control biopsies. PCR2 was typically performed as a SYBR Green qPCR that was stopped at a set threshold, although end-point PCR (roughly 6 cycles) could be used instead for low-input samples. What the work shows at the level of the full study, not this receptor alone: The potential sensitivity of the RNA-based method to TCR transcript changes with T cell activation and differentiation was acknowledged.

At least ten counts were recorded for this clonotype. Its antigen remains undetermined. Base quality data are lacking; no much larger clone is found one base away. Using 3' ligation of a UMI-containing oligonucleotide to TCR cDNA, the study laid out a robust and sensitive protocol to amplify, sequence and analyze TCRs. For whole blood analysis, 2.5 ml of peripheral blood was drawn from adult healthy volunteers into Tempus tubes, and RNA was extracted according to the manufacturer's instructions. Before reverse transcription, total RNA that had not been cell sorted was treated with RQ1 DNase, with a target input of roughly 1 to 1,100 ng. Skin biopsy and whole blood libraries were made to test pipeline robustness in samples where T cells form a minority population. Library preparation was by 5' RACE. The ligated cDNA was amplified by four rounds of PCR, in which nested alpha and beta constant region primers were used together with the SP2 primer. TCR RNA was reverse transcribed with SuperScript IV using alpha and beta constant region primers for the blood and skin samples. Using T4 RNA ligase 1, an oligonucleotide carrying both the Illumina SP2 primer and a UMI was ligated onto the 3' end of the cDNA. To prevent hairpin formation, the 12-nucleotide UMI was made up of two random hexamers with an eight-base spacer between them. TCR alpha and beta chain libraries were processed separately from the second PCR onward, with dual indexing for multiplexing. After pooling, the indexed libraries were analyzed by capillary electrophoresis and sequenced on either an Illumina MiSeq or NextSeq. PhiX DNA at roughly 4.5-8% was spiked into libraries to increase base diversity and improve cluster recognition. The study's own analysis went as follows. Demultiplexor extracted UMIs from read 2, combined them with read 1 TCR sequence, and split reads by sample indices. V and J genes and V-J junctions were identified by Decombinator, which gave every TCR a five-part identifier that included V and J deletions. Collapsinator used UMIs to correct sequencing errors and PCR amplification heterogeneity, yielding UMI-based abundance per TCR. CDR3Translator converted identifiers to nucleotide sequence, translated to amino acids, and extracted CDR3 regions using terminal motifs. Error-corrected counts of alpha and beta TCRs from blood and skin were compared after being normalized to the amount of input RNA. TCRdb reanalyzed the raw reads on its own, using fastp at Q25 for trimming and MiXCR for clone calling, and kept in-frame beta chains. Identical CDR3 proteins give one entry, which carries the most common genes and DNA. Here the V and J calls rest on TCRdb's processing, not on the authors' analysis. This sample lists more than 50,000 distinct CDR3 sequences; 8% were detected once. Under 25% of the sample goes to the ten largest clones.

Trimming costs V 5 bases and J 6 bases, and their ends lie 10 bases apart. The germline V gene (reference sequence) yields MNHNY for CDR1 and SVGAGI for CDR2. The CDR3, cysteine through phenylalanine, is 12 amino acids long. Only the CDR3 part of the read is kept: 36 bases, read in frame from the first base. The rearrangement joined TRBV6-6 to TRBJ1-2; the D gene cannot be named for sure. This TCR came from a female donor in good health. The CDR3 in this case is CASSRGSDGYTF. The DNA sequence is TGTGCCAGCAGTCGAGGGAGTGATGGCTACACCTTC.